One and the same sample provided the 10 T cell receptor beta chains below, sequenced in a study of CD8 T cells in ankylosing spondylitis. One entry per CDR3 protein, called by TCRdb with MiXCR from the 5' RACE reads. Among 150,000 to 200,000 distinct CDR3 sequences listed, under 15% were seen once. What was sequenced was blood, either unsorted or a sorted T cell fraction (not recorded which). Source of these receptors: a female donor with ankylosing spondylitis or in good health (not recorded which).

This clonotype showed up many times. The chain has TRBV5-5 and TRBJ1-1, with 9 bases fitting TRBD1. The V and J ends lost 1 base and 1 base, in that order; junction bases with no gene match: 2. The CDR3 spans 15 residues. Germline-derived CDR1 and CDR2 are SGHKS and YYEKEE (reference sequence). The CDR3 nucleotides read TGTGCCAGCAGCTTGCACAGGGGGCCGAACACTGAAGCTTTCTTT. Translation: CASSLHRGPNTEAFF.

This clonotype was recorded a few times. The rearrangement uses TRBV20-1 and TRBJ2-1; 9 nucleotides align to TRBD2. Germline CDR1 is DFQATT and CDR2 is SNEGSKA (reference sequence). The CDR3 runs 14 residues. Trimming cost V 6 bases and J 9 bases; bases outside gene matches: 12. As DNA, the CDR3 is TGCAGTGCCAGGGGGGTAGCGGGAGATGGTGAGCAGTTCTTC. Protein product: CSARGVAGDGEQFF.

In this sample, this clonotype turned up many times. V and J are TRBV30 and TRBJ1-6; 7 bases are shared with TRBD1. Losses at the gene ends were 3 bases for V and 9 bases for J; bases not matched to a gene: 11. Germline V gene sequence: CDR1 GTSNPN, CDR2 SVGIG (reference sequence). The CDR3 runs 15 residues. In DNA form, the CDR3 reads TGTGCCTGGAGGGCCGACAGGGAAGGAAGTTCACCCCTCCACTTT. Translation gives CAWRADREGSSPLHF.

The chain links TRBV12-3 or TRBV12-4 to TRBJ2-1; D gene unclear. The CDR3 sequence is 14 residues long. V was cut by 3 bases and J by 3 bases, with 9 bases left in between. The CDR3 loop is CASSFYLGYNEQFF. The CDR3 coding sequence is TGTGCCAGCAGTTTTTATCTGGGCTACAATGAGCAGTTCTTC.

This clonotype occurred many times. This sequence joins TRBV5-6 and TRBJ1-5, with 8 bases that match TRBD1. This CDR3 region has 15 residues. Germline CDR1 is SGHDT and CDR2 is YYEEEE. V trimming: 4 bases; J trimming: 3 bases; junction bases outside the gene matches: 6. CDR3 region: CASSIGTGHNQPQHF. CDR3 in DNA: TGTGCCAGCAGCATTGGGACAGGCCACAATCAGCCCCAGCATTTT.

About this clonotype: This may come from a read error, since a much larger clone is one base off. The CDR3 is CATSDPLRRGKEIQYF. For the CDR3, the DNA is TGTGCCACCAGTGATCCCCTAAGGAGGGGGAAAGAGATCCAGTACTTC. The chain uses TRBV24-1 and TRBJ2-5; tentatively, D is TRBD1 or TRBD2 (6 bases each). Germline V gene data show CDR1 as KGHDR and CDR2 as SFDVKD. The CDR3 is 16 amino acids.

This clonotype showed up just once. This may be a read error, as it is one base from a much larger clone. The chain is built from TRBV5-1 and TRBJ2-3; 14 bases match TRBD2. The CDR3 is made up of 17 amino acids. V trimming: 4 bases; J trimming: 8 bases; junction bases outside the gene matches: 12. Per the germline V gene, CDR1 is SGHRS and CDR2 is YFSETQ. The CDR3 region is CASSPGLAGDLSRTQYF. In DNA, the CDR3 is TGCGCCAGCAGCCCGGGACTAGCGGGAGACCTCTCCCGTACGCAGTATTTT. The complete variable domain, with remaining parts taken from reference TRBV5-1 and TRBJ2-3, reads KAGVTQTPRYLIKTRGQQVTLSCSPISGHRSVSWYQQTPGQGLQFLFEYFSETQRNKGNFPGRFSGRQFSNSRSEMNVSTLELGDSALYLCASSPGLAGDLSRTQYFGPGTRLTVL.

The chain carries TRBV3-1 and TRBJ2-7; the D is unclear. Per the germline V gene, CDR1 is LGHDT and CDR2 is YNNKEL (reference sequence). Trimming shortened V by 3 bases and J by 3 bases, and 9 bases separated the two germline ends. This CDR3 region has 13 residues. The CDR3 region has the DNA TGTGCCAGCAGCCAGTCCTATAACTACGAGCAGTACTTC. Protein sequence: CASSQSYNYEQYF.

Many counts were recorded for this clonotype. DNA of the CDR3: TGTGCCAGCAGCGTACCGAGGGGTAAGCAGTTCTTC. Protein: CASSVPRGKQFF. This chain links TRBV3-1 with TRBJ2-1, with D possibly being TRBD1 or TRBD2 (5 bases each). V lost 5 bases and J lost 11, with 13 bases in between. Per the germline V gene, CDR1 is LGHDT and CDR2 is YNNKEL (reference sequence). The CDR3 extends over 12 amino acids.

This clonotype was counted many times. This rearrangement joins TRBV18 to TRBJ1-1; possibly TRBD1 for D (5 bases). With 4 bases removed from V and 3 bases from J, the gap between germline ends came to 12 bases. Germline lookup yields CDR1 KGHSH and CDR2 LQKENI. The CDR3 covers 14 residues. CDR3 amino acids: CASSLSWGDTEAFF. The DNA of the CDR3 is TGTGCCAGCTCACTAAGTTGGGGCGACACTGAAGCTTTCTTT.